The entry that follows covers one T cell receptor (beta chain) sequence. Its antigen is currently unknown. CDR1 is SGHTA and CDR2 is FQGNSA in the germline V gene. This CDR3 region has 19 residues. The V segment lost 2 bases and the J segment 3 bases; nucleotides outside the gene matches: 14. This sample is drawn from a study of cytomegalovirus exposure and HLA in healthy donors. Broader study findings: Some TCR beta chains (around 160 of them) were listed as cytomegalovirus-associated.

The PCR ran on 60 Vbeta and 13 Jbeta primers. Original analysis: Later, an analysis found 80 million or so unique TCR beta chains, and roughly 10 million of these were shared. The data were produced by immunoSEQ multiplex PCR, yet TCRdb's version contains in-frame clones alone and is incomplete. V, J and clone size reflect that table, while D and trimming were determined from the DNA. The table shows some 130,000 clones, with roughly 74% occurring only once. The sequence came from a woman aged 45-60 years in good health and CMV-seropositive. Sequencing was carried out using PBMCs. The J gene is TRBJ2-7, the V gene TRBV7-2; 12 nucleotides match TRBD2. CDR3 sequence: CASSLRWASGGGRSYEQYF. The CDR3 DNA reads as TGTGCCAGCAGCTTAAGGTGGGCTAGCGGGGGGGGGCGGAGCTACGAGCAGTACTTC.